Described below is a single T cell receptor (beta chain) sequence and its context. The clone's antigen remains unknown. Just one base apart from a much larger clone, this may be a read error. The entry originates in a study of post-analysis software for immune sequencing data (dated by TCRdb to about 2015). Background on the whole study: Disease courses on record covered relapsing-remitting, secondary progressive and progressive-relapsing multiple sclerosis, though some patients had no subtype annotation. Patient repertoires were compared against roughly 12 previously published healthy control repertoires from donors aged roughly 6 to 25 years. A subset of samples was prepared in parallel using single-end sample barcoding, then pooled and co-amplified after Illumina adapter ligation.

Including cysteine and phenylalanine, the CDR3 has 14 amino acids. Only the CDR3 portion is preserved as DNA: 42 bases, with reading frame beginning at the first base. CDR1 and CDR2 (DFQATT, SNEGSKA) derive from the germline V gene (reference sequence). From V the trimming removes 4 bases and from J it removes 7 bases, while the gene matches leave 12 bases of the junction unaccounted for. Broader findings and caveats from the paper: Four to six TRBV segments, including TRBV5-6, TRBV5-1 and TRBV20-1, were significantly more frequent in patients than controls. Multiple sclerosis patients had significantly lower normalized Chao1 diversity than controls, a result that suggests substantial peripheral T-cell clonal expansion. The control group was slightly older than the multiple sclerosis patient group. Direct clustering with F measure revealed strong co-clustering of samples prepared in the same batch, which led to a batch-effect correction.

Libraries were constructed by PCR. TCRdb shows the sequencer as Illumina HiSeq 2500. Unique molecular identifiers were incorporated into TCR beta cDNA libraries to reduce PCR and sequencing biases. Roughly 500,000 cDNA molecules were obtained per 1 to 10 million input T cells, so each molecule approximated one T cell. The same protocol used for the earlier healthy control dataset was applied to prepare and sequence the patient libraries. Within a given batch, samples were prepared together, multiplexed and sequenced on the same HiSeq lane. From the authors' description of their analysis: Raw barcoded reads were processed with MIGEC, and single-read molecular identifier groups were discarded before consensus assembly and CDR3 extraction. Clonotype tables were post-analysed with VDJtools, and diversity was normalized by down-sampling all datasets to the smallest sample size. To correct batch-related cross-sample contamination, repertoire overlap clustering matched CDR3 amino acid sequences but not nucleotide sequences. Clones were called with MiXCR by TCRdb after fastp trimmed the public reads at Q25, and only in-frame beta chains were retained. One record per CDR3 amino acid sequence lists the most common genes and DNA. TCRdb, rather than the study authors, made the V and J calls. This sample gives around 150,000 distinct CDR3 sequences in total; around 34% of them show up just once. The ten largest clones capture 28% of the sample.

Sample time point, as interpreted from the label and publication: second blood draw from one MS patient after hematopoietic stem cell transplantation. To demonstrate the VDJtools post-analysis software, the study profiled TCR beta repertoires from the peripheral blood of about a dozen young patients with multiple sclerosis. The multiple sclerosis patients were children and adolescents ranging in age from about 6 to 16 years. Sequencing was performed on blood, taken after autologous hematopoietic stem cell transplantation. The TCR comes from a girl aged 10-17 years with multiple sclerosis. Donor details come from another sample of the same person, matched by shared clones. The chain is assembled from TRBV20-1 and TRBJ2-7, with TRBD1 identical over 8 junction bases. CDR3 region: CSATRANRGSEQYF. At the DNA level, the sequence is TGCAGTGCTACCCGGGCAAACAGGGGGAGTGAGCAGTACTTC.